Listed below are T cell receptor beta chains from one sample, sequenced in a study of blood T cell repertoires in COVID-19. Repertoires were generated with immunoSEQ multiplex PCR, while TCRdb's copy carries only in-frame clones and drops some. The repertoire holds a few hundred thousand clones, with 70% to 90% as singletons. The material sequenced was peripheral blood. All receptors come from a woman aged 40-49 years who had recovered from COVID-19. CDR3s leave out the opening cysteine and the closing phenylalanine or tryptophan. Fields, in order: V gene, CDR3 protein.

TRBV9	ASSDRDRDNEQF
TRBV30	AWSPSAVEQF
TRBV4-3	ASSQGGGRARDEQF
TRBV7-9	ASSPESWNQPQH
TRBV7-2	ASSFQSSAQETQY
TRBV2	ASRGGPLAAQTGDIQY
TRBV10-3	AISQPPPSGRGADTQY
TRBV2	ASSPTGSNQPQH
TRBV7-3	ASSTSGYNEQF
TRBV3-1/TRBV3-2	ASSQVWQGDYGYT
TRBV27	ASGWQSNQPQH
TRBV19	ASSGTSYNEQF
TRBV30	ARQGDGPYEQY
TRBV4-1	ASSPVRGPGENEQF
TRBV5-1	ASSLGGPTNEKLF
TRBV13	ASSFPPTGTNTGELF
TRBV18	ASSPPYSLAF
TRBV11-2	ASSRTGGESRVAF
TRBV5-1	ASSLAGGFTDTQY
TRBV7-9	ASTPTGAHTEAF
TRBV6-2/TRBV6-3	ASSYPTTGQRSTDTQY
TRBV5-6	ASSWGSTGPANYGYT
TRBV11-3	ASSPRQWGNTGELF
TRBV7-9	ASTAGRGRDNEQF
TRBV19	ASTPGGTHTDTQY
TRBV12-3/TRBV12-4	ASSPGGSLSY
TRBV15	ATSGPRQGNYGYT
TRBV27	ASSPPDQGPNEQF
TRBV5-8	ASSPPSGQGGTNQPQH
TRBV29-1	SVGTTMYEQY
TRBV30	AWANTEAF
TRBV30	AWSGTSGQETQY
TRBV20-1	SARLTDTQY
TRBV6-5	ASRRTSGTQETQY
TRBV4-3	ASSQVAIGTGYGYT
TRBV6-5	ASSPGFFGYT
TRBV24-1	ATAQADGTQY
TRBV18	ASSPQGKRANVLT
TRBV7-3	ASSPSAGGELF
TRBV9	ASSPAGGRVYEQY
TRBV2	ASSSVGSPYNEQF
TRBV6-2/TRBV6-3	ASSYRLAGDSPLH
TRBV27	ASSRGGLYGYT
TRBV29-1	SVEWQGVAGNTIY
TRBV5-1	ASSTGTGATGELF
TRBV7-9	ASSLGSDLGGG
TRBV12-3/TRBV12-4	ASSQGDTQY
TRBV10-3	AISESGGGYNEQF
TRBV19	ASSWGLAANEQF
TRBV5-4	ASSSVDRVNYEQY
TRBV6-2/TRBV6-3	ASSYHQGALKETQY
TRBV19	ASNQGPGGTQY